These T cell receptor beta chains were read from a single sample in a study of blood T cell repertoires in COVID-19. Produced via immunoSEQ multiplex PCR; TCRdb's table is partial and in-frame only. This table holds approximately 220,000 clones, about 86% found once. The sequenced sample was peripheral blood. The receptor source for this set is a man between 60 and 70 years old who had recovered from COVID-19. Each CDR3 is given with its conserved first and last residue. D genes are given only for firm matches. Only part of the rows carry a size: once, few, many, or a class if the clone is expanded.

cdr3_aa: CASSQDFRAGYGYTF
cdr3_nt: TGTGCCAGCAGCCAAGATTTCAGGGCGGGGTACGGCTACACCTTC
v_call: TRBV3-1/TRBV3-2
d_call: NA
clone_size: many
j_call: TRBJ1-2

cdr3_aa: CASGTSGGVVETQYF
cdr3_nt: TGTGCCAGCGGGACTAGCGGGGGGGTAGTAGAGACCCAGTACTTC
v_call: TRBV3-1/TRBV3-2
d_call: TRBD2
clone_size: NA
j_call: TRBJ2-5

cdr3_aa: CASSSGQGWTGNTIYF
cdr3_nt: TGCGCCAGCAGCTCCGGACAGGGCTGGACTGGAAACACCATATATTTT
v_call: TRBV5-1
d_call: TRBD1
clone_size: once
j_call: TRBJ1-3

cdr3_aa: CASSFNNSPLHF
cdr3_nt: TGCGCCAGCAGCTTCAATAATTCACCCCTCCACTTT
v_call: TRBV5-1
d_call: NA
clone_size: NA
j_call: TRBJ1-6

cdr3_aa: CASSPAQGFSGNTIYF
cdr3_nt: TGTGCCAGCTCACCTGCACAGGGGTTCTCTGGAAACACCATATATTTT
v_call: TRBV18
d_call: TRBD1
clone_size: NA
j_call: TRBJ1-3

cdr3_aa: CASSYYRAPHEQYF
cdr3_nt: TGTGCCAGCAGTTACTACAGGGCGCCGCACGAGCAGTACTTC
v_call: TRBV6-5
d_call: NA
clone_size: NA
j_call: TRBJ2-7

cdr3_aa: CASSQGNSFLGTEAFF
cdr3_nt: TGTGCCAGCAGCCAAGGAAACAGCTTTTTGGGCACTGAAGCTTTCTTT
v_call: TRBV3-1/TRBV3-2
d_call: NA
clone_size: NA
j_call: TRBJ1-1

cdr3_aa: CASSTSALPYNEQFF
cdr3_nt: TGTGCCAGCAGCACTTCTGCCCTTCCCTACAATGAGCAGTTCTTC
v_call: TRBV4-2
d_call: NA
clone_size: NA
j_call: TRBJ2-1

cdr3_aa: CASSKDKGDDYGYTF
cdr3_nt: TGTGCCAGCAGCAAAGATAAGGGGGATGACTATGGCTACACCTTC
v_call: TRBV21-1
d_call: NA
clone_size: once
j_call: TRBJ1-2

cdr3_aa: CASSLGGDSNQPQHF
cdr3_nt: TGCGCCAGCAGCTTGGGAGGTGATAGCAATCAGCCCCAGCATTTT
v_call: TRBV5-1
d_call: NA
clone_size: NA
j_call: TRBJ1-5

cdr3_aa: CASSRGGQKYNEQFF
cdr3_nt: TGTGCCAGCAGTCGGGGCGGACAGAAGTACAATGAGCAGTTCTTC
v_call: TRBV5-8
d_call: NA
clone_size: NA
j_call: TRBJ2-1

cdr3_aa: CASSDAGTGGNTIYF
cdr3_nt: TGTGCCAGCAGTGACGCCGGGACAGGGGGAAACACCATATATTTT
v_call: TRBV6-1
d_call: TRBD1
clone_size: NA
j_call: TRBJ1-3

cdr3_aa: CASSQDVKENGYTF
cdr3_nt: TGCGCCAGCAGCCAAGATGTGAAGGAGAATGGCTACACCTTC
v_call: TRBV4-3
d_call: NA
clone_size: NA
j_call: TRBJ1-2

cdr3_aa: CATSRASTGLTGELFF
cdr3_nt: TGTGCCACCAGCAGAGCTTCGACAGGGCTCACCGGGGAGCTGTTTTTT
v_call: TRBV15
d_call: TRBD1
clone_size: NA
j_call: TRBJ2-2

cdr3_aa: CASSATGTGGLREQFF
cdr3_nt: TGTGCCAGCAGCGCGACCGGGACAGGGGGTTTAAGGGAGCAGTTCTTC
v_call: TRBV9
d_call: TRBD1
clone_size: NA
j_call: TRBJ2-1

cdr3_aa: CASSEEGYQPQHF
cdr3_nt: TGTGCCAGCAGTGAAGAGGGGTATCAGCCCCAGCATTTT
v_call: TRBV6-1
d_call: NA
clone_size: NA
j_call: TRBJ1-5

cdr3_aa: CASSLKGRTEAFF
cdr3_nt: TGTGCCAGCAGCTTAAAGGGGAGGACTGAAGCTTTCTTT
v_call: TRBV7-9
d_call: NA
clone_size: NA
j_call: TRBJ1-1

cdr3_aa: CASSLGAETEAFF
cdr3_nt: TGTGCCAGCAGCTTAGGAGCGGAGACTGAAGCTTTCTTT
v_call: TRBV11-2
d_call: NA
clone_size: NA
j_call: TRBJ1-1

cdr3_aa: CSASGARGEQYF
cdr3_nt: TGCAGTGCTAGTGGCGCACGGGGGGAGCAGTACTTC
v_call: TRBV20-1
d_call: NA
clone_size: NA
j_call: TRBJ2-7

cdr3_aa: CASSLTLADTQYF
cdr3_nt: TGTGCCAGCAGTTTAACCTTAGCAGATACGCAGTATTTT
v_call: TRBV12-3/TRBV12-4
d_call: NA
clone_size: NA
j_call: TRBJ2-3

cdr3_aa: CASSLPKSSTGELFF
cdr3_nt: TGTGCCAGCAGCTTGCCTAAATCGTCCACCGGGGAGCTGTTTTTT
v_call: TRBV5-5
d_call: NA
clone_size: NA
j_call: TRBJ2-2

cdr3_aa: CASSPKGLAFYEQYF
cdr3_nt: TGTGCCAGCAGTCCAAAGGGACTAGCGTTCTACGAGCAGTACTTC
v_call: TRBV27
d_call: TRBD2
clone_size: once
j_call: TRBJ2-7

cdr3_aa: CASSLALYNEQFF
cdr3_nt: TGTGCCAGCAGCTTAGCCTTGTACAATGAGCAGTTCTTC
v_call: TRBV11-2
d_call: NA
clone_size: NA
j_call: TRBJ2-1

cdr3_aa: CASRAGTGGTVEQFF
cdr3_nt: TGTGCCAGCAGAGCCGGGACAGGGGGCACAGTTGAGCAGTTCTTC
v_call: TRBV2
d_call: TRBD1
clone_size: NA
j_call: TRBJ2-1

cdr3_aa: CAWSVPGKDGYTF
cdr3_nt: TGTGCCTGGAGTGTCCCGGGGAAGGATGGCTACACCTTC
v_call: TRBV30
d_call: NA
clone_size: NA
j_call: TRBJ1-2

cdr3_aa: CASSPPGQPQHF
cdr3_nt: TGTGCCAGCAGCCCCCCGGGTCAGCCCCAGCATTTT
v_call: TRBV6-5
d_call: NA
clone_size: NA
j_call: TRBJ1-5

cdr3_aa: CASSVSGTGGSEGYTF
cdr3_nt: TGTGCCAGCTCAGTATCCGGGACAGGGGGCAGCGAAGGCTACACCTTC
v_call: TRBV18
d_call: TRBD1
clone_size: NA
j_call: TRBJ1-2

cdr3_aa: CASSRHYFYEQYF
cdr3_nt: TGTGCCAGCAGCCGACATTACTTTTACGAGCAGTACTTC
v_call: TRBV5-4
d_call: NA
clone_size: NA
j_call: TRBJ2-7

cdr3_aa: CASSPTGGSGYTF
cdr3_nt: TGTGCCAGCAGCCCGACAGGGGGCTCTGGCTACACCTTC
v_call: TRBV5-4
d_call: TRBD1
clone_size: NA
j_call: TRBJ1-2

cdr3_aa: CASSTGDRGKETQYF
cdr3_nt: TGTGCCAGCAGCACCGGGGACAGGGGGAAAGAGACCCAGTACTTC
v_call: TRBV5-4
d_call: TRBD1
clone_size: NA
j_call: TRBJ2-5

cdr3_aa: CASSQDRSLAGGRGTDTQYF
cdr3_nt: TGTGCCAGCAGCCAAGATAGGAGCCTAGCGGGGGGGCGGGGCACAGATACGCAGTATTTT
v_call: TRBV4-2
d_call: TRBD2
clone_size: NA
j_call: TRBJ2-3

cdr3_aa: CATTRTSGGATYNEQFF
cdr3_nt: TGTGCCACCACCCGGACTAGCGGCGGAGCGACCTACAATGAGCAGTTCTTC
v_call: TRBV15
d_call: TRBD2
clone_size: once
j_call: TRBJ2-1

cdr3_aa: CASSALDRAGHSPLHF
cdr3_nt: TGTGCCAGCAGTGCCCTGGACAGAGCGGGACATTCACCCCTCCACTTT
v_call: TRBV27
d_call: NA
clone_size: many
j_call: TRBJ1-6

cdr3_aa: CASSLIGVNEQFF
cdr3_nt: TGTGCCAGCAGCTTGATCGGTGTCAATGAGCAGTTCTTC
v_call: TRBV5-4
d_call: NA
clone_size: NA
j_call: TRBJ2-1

cdr3_aa: CASSIHGSQYEQYF
cdr3_nt: TGTGCCAGTAGTATACACGGGAGTCAGTACGAGCAGTACTTC
v_call: TRBV19
d_call: NA
clone_size: NA
j_call: TRBJ2-7

cdr3_aa: CASSSDRLYEQYF
cdr3_nt: TGTGCCAGCAGTTCGGATAGACTCTACGAGCAGTACTTC
v_call: TRBV27
d_call: NA
clone_size: few
j_call: TRBJ2-7

cdr3_aa: CASSPLDRSTEAFF
cdr3_nt: TGTGCCAGCTCACCACTAGATCGGAGCACTGAAGCTTTCTTT
v_call: TRBV18
d_call: NA
clone_size: once
j_call: TRBJ1-1

cdr3_aa: CASSEPGLAWEQYF
cdr3_nt: TGTGCCAGCAGCGAGCCGGGACTAGCGTGGGAGCAGTACTTC
v_call: TRBV4-2
d_call: TRBD2
clone_size: NA
j_call: TRBJ2-7

cdr3_aa: CASSIGGGLTSNYGYTF
cdr3_nt: TGTGCCAGTAGTATTGGGGGGGGCCTTACCTCTAACTATGGCTACACCTTC
v_call: TRBV19
d_call: NA
clone_size: NA
j_call: TRBJ1-2

cdr3_aa: CASSPSGDNEQFF
cdr3_nt: TGTGCCAGCTCACCATCGGGAGATAATGAGCAGTTCTTC
v_call: TRBV18
d_call: NA
clone_size: NA
j_call: TRBJ2-1